The TCR beta chain described here comes from a study of cytomegalovirus exposure and HLA in healthy donors. Overall study findings and caveats: Fewer N-insertions (relative to the roughly 720-donor mean) were reportedly seen in an Asian-associated ancestry cluster in a later analysis. CMV serostatus was the sole immune exposure data available. Presence/absence comparisons presumed near-even sequencing depth among donors.

Per germline, CDR1 SGHDT and CDR2 YYEEEE. The CDR3 has 13 amino acids. Losses at the gene ends were 2 bases for V and 7 bases for J; bases not matched to a gene: 6. Notes on this clone: What it binds is unknown.

Researchers ran the PCR with 60 Vbeta and 13 Jbeta primers. Profiling relied on immunoSEQ multiplex PCR, and the TCRdb table lists in-frame clones only, not all of them. The sample gives about 190,000 clones, 78% of which show up once; 11% to 15% is in the top ten. The chain carries TRBV5-6 and TRBJ2-7; TRBD2 aligns across 7 bases. Sequenced material: PBMCs. This TCR was recovered from a woman aged 25 to 45 in good health and CMV-seropositive. CDR3 loop: CASSFGGSSEQYF. CDR3 bases: TGTGCCAGCAGCTTCGGCGGGAGCAGTGAGCAGTACTTC.